This entry lists 20 T cell receptor beta chains sequenced from one sample in a study of metastatic and nonmetastatic thyroid tumors. No treatment of any kind had been given to any patient before thyroid surgery. From the PCR reads, TCRdb re-called clones with MiXCR. The sample records 15,000 or so clones, 15% to 18% being singletons. The sequencing sample was made of blood. Every receptor here comes from a female donor with papillary thyroid cancer or a benign thyroid nodule (not recorded which). Some clones in this sample may be carry-over from other donors' samples.

On this clone itself: It may be a read error: a sequence one base away is much more abundant. This same CDR3 is encoded by further DNA sequences in the sample. The chain carries TRBV15 and TRBJ2-5; no firm D call. This CDR3 spans 11 amino acids. V was trimmed by 5 bases and J by 5 bases, leaving 6 bases between them. The germline CDR1 and CDR2 sequences are LNHNV and YYDKDF (reference sequence). The CDR3 region has the DNA TGTGCCACCAGCGAAGAGGAGACCCAGTACTTC. Protein sequence: CATSEEETQYF.

This clone was seen a handful of times. J is TRBJ2-3 and V is TRBV27; D may be TRBD1 (6 bases). V lost 4 bases to trimming and J lost 10 bases, with 15 bases between them. This CDR3 has 13 residues. Germline assignment: CDR1 MNHEY and CDR2 SMNVEV (reference sequence). The CDR3 is CASSSEQGIAQYF. For the CDR3, the DNA is TGTGCCAGCAGTTCCGAACAGGGAATCGCGCAGTATTTT.

This clone is medium-sized by share. The chain uses TRBV6-1 and TRBJ1-5; D perhaps matches TRBD1 (5 bases). Germline V CDR1 and CDR2: MNHNS, SASEGT. V lost 7 bases, J lost 3 bases, and 13 bases lay in between. This CDR3 region has 14 residues. CDR3: CASTGTPVNQPQHF. The CDR3 DNA is TGTGCCAGCACGGGGACCCCAGTCAATCAGCCCCAGCATTTT.

This clone was found a few times. A read error may explain this, as a much larger clone is one base away. The chain recombines TRBV19 with TRBJ2-5, with TRBD2 matching 7 bases. This CDR3 spans 14 amino acids. Germline V lookup: CDR1 LNHDA, CDR2 SQIVND (reference sequence). CDR3 protein: CDTAQSWGGETQYF. For the CDR3, the DNA is TGTGACACGGCACAGTCGTGGGGGGGGGAGACCCAGTACTTC.

This clone was detected once. A read error may be the cause here, since a much bigger clone is one base away. This sample includes further DNA sequences coding for the same CDR3. Here the CDR3 DNA reads TGTGCCAGCTCACCGGGAGCGGGAGGATACAATGAGCAGTTCTTT. Translating it yields CASSPGAGGYNEQFF. J is TRBJ2-1 and V is TRBV18, with TRBD2 identical over 9 bases. CDR1 is KGHSH, CDR2 LQKENI, per germline. The CDR3 is 15 amino acids.

This chain uses TRBV19 with TRBJ2-4; D is unresolved. Germline values: CDR1 LNHDA, CDR2 SQIVND (reference sequence). Trimming stripped 11 bases from V and 0 bases from J, with 11 bases between. This CDR3 has 13 residues. The CDR3 loop reads CACLDRAKNIQYF. The CDR3 DNA sequence: TGTGCCTGCCTGGACCGAGCCAAAAACATTCAGTACTTC.

There are many counts of this clone. V gene TRBV5-1 combines with J gene TRBJ1-2, with 8 nucleotides matching TRBD1. This CDR3 contains 14 residues. CDR1 is SGHRS and CDR2 is YFSETQ in the germline V gene. Losses at the gene ends were 4 bases for V and 5 bases for J; bases not matched to a gene: 7. CDR3 sequence: CASSPGTGGYGYTF. The CDR3 bases are TGCGCCAGCAGCCCCGGTACAGGGGGGTATGGCTACACCTTC.

This clone was picked up many times. The chain joins TRBV6-1 to TRBJ2-3, with D perhaps matching TRBD2 (5 bases). Trimming removed 5 bases from V and 0 bases from J, with 15 bases in between. The CDR3 runs 16 residues. The germline V gene has CDR1 MNHNS and CDR2 SASEGT. Here the CDR3 reads CASSRVPGSSTDTQYF. CDR3 DNA: TGTGCCAGCAGTAGGGTACCGGGATCAAGCACAGATACGCAGTATTTT.

This sequence joins TRBV13 and TRBJ2-7; D may be TRBD2 (5 bases). Germline CDR1 is PRHDT and CDR2 is FYEKMQ (reference sequence). CDR3 size: 16 residues. V gave up 5 bases and J gave up 5 bases, with 22 bases separating them. CDR3 residues: CASSPHGLALTDEQYF. CDR3 in DNA: TGTGCCAGCAGCCCCCACGGGCTAGCTCTTACCGACGAGCAGTACTTC.

This clone was recorded at least ten times. This chain connects TRBV6-2 or TRBV6-3 to TRBJ1-3, with D hard to call. CDR1 is MNHEY, CDR2 SVGEGT, per germline. Trimming took 7 bases from V and 2 from J, leaving 12 bases between them. The CDR3 length is 14 residues. CDR3 DNA sequence: TGTGCCAGCATCGAAAGGCGAACTGGAAACACCATATATTTT. Translating gives CASIERRTGNTIYF.

CDR3 loop: CASSLNLGTTEAFF. Written as DNA, the CDR3 is TGTGCCAGCAGCTTAAATCTCGGGACCACTGAAGCTTTCTTT. This chain joins TRBV7-3 and TRBJ1-1; D is possibly TRBD1 (5 bases). Germline V gene sequence: CDR1 SGHTA, CDR2 FQGTGA. The V gene lost 1 base and the J gene lost 4 bases, with 10 bases spanning the gap. The CDR3 totals 14 residues.

This chain joins TRBV19 and TRBJ1-5; TRBD1 might be the D (5 bases). CDR1 and CDR2 from the germline V gene are LNHDA and SQIVND (reference sequence). Between the trimmed V and J ends, which lost 4 bases and 3 bases, there was a span of 13 bases. The CDR3 is 15 residues long. The CDR3 DNA sequence: TGTGCCAGTAGTACGGGGGACCTACTCAATCAGCCCCAGCATTTT. Its translation: CASSTGDLLNQPQHF.

The chain joins TRBV5-1 to TRBJ2-3; D gene uncertain. Germline V gives CDR1 SGHRS, CDR2 YFSETQ. V shed 5 bases and J shed 11 bases, with 18 bases lying between them. The CDR3 is 13 amino acids. CDR3 loop: CASRMGPSYEQYF. The CDR3, as DNA: TGCGCCAGCAGAATGGGCCCCTCCTACGAGCAGTATTTT.

This clone has at least ten counts. The genes are TRBV20-1 and TRBJ1-2, with D possibly TRBD1 on 6 matching bases. Per germline, CDR1 DFQATT and CDR2 SNEGSKA (reference sequence). The V end was cut by 5 bases, the J end by 7 bases, with 23 bases between. This CDR3 spans 15 amino acids. CDR3 in amino acids: CSAPGGLYREFGYTF. The CDR3 nucleotides are TGCAGTGCTCCCGGTGGGTTGTACAGGGAGTTTGGCTACACCTTC.

This clone appeared a few times. V and J are TRBV12-3 or TRBV12-4 and TRBJ1-2; tentative D call: TRBD1 (6 bases). This CDR3 has 11 residues. Trimming took off 4 bases at V and 7 bases at J, with 7 bases between the two ends. The CDR3 sequence: CASSSRGGYTF. CDR3 nucleotides: TGTGCCAGCAGTTCCAGGGGTGGCTACACCTTC.

This clone has at least ten counts. The chain employs TRBV20-1 and TRBJ2-7; 7 nucleotides align to TRBD2. The CDR3 totals 16 residues. Germline V gene lookup returns CDR1 DFQATT and CDR2 SNEGSKA (reference sequence). Trimming took 1 base from V and 1 from J; bases not matched to a gene: 10. CDR3 in DNA: TGCAGTGCTAGAGTTCGCGTGGGAGGGCATTCCTACGAGCAGTACTTC. Amino acids: CSARVRVGGHSYEQYF.

By sample share, this clone is medium-sized. The rearrangement joins TRBV6-4 to TRBJ1-6; no reliable D call. The germline CDR1 and CDR2 sequences are MRHNA and SNTAGT. Trimming left V 0 bases short and J 9 bases short, with 15 bases between. The CDR3 runs 16 residues. The CDR3 DNA reads as TGTGCCAGCAGTGACTCCGAGGCCGCAGGCGGTTCACCCCTCCACTTT. Encoded protein: CASSDSEAAGGSPLHF.

The chain uses TRBV18 and TRBJ2-1; TRBD2 matches 9 bases. CDR1 and CDR2 from the germline V gene are KGHSH and LQKENI. CDR3 length: 17 residues. The V and J ends lost 5 bases and 8 bases, in that order; junction bases with no gene match: 16. This CDR3 is CASSEQGGLAGMYEQFF. In DNA form, the CDR3 reads TGTGCCAGCTCAGAACAGGGTGGCCTAGCGGGAATGTATGAGCAGTTCTTC. Drawing the rest from reference TRBV18 and TRBJ2-1, the complete variable domain is NAGVMQNPRHLVRRRGQEARLRCSPMKGHSHVYWYRQLPEEGLKFMVYLQKENIIDESGMPKERFSAEFPKEGPSILRIQQVVRGDSAAYFCASSEQGGLAGMYEQFFGPGTRLTVL.

This clone showed up many times. The chain links TRBV2 to TRBJ2-7; D remains ambiguous. The V and J ends lost 3 bases and 5 bases respectively, with 8 bases between them. The CDR3 is 12 amino acids. Per the germline V gene, CDR1 is SNHLY and CDR2 is FYNNEI. CDR3 loop: CASSDPFDEQYF. CDR3 in DNA: TGTGCCAGCAGTGACCCCTTCGACGAGCAGTACTTC.

This clone was seen ten or more times. CDR3 DNA sequence: TGTGCCAGCAGTACCCGGGTCTCCACTGAAGCTTTCTTT. It yields the protein CASSTRVSTEAFF. The rearrangement uses TRBV27 and TRBJ1-1; D is undetermined. V lost 5 bases and J 4 bases, leaving 11 bases between the germline ends. Germline V gene data show CDR1 as MNHEY and CDR2 as SMNVEV (reference sequence). CDR3 length equals 13 residues.